The rows below give T cell receptor beta chains drawn from one sample of a study of a mutant IDH1 vaccine in newly diagnosed glioma. These receptors lack a known antigen. Assay: immunoSEQ multiplex PCR; the TCRdb copy retains only in-frame clones and omits some. The sample yields about 48,000 clones, 70% to 85% seen once. Source: PBMCs, taken from a glioma patient whose treatment included an IDH1 peptide vaccine. These TCRs come from a man in his forties with glioma. The CDR3 runs from the conserved cysteine through the conserved F or W. D genes are given only for firm matches. Rows give clone size only sometimes, using once, few, many, or a class for an expanded clone.

cdr3_nt cdr3_aa v_call clone_size d_call j_call
TGTGCCAGCAGTGAAGCCGTCGACAGGGGTGGGGCCAACGTCCTGACTTTC CASSEAVDRGGANVLTF TRBV6-1 . TRBD1 TRBJ2-6
TGCAGCGTTGAAGAGGGGGGACTAGCGGGATTGAACACCGGGGAGCTGTTTTTT CSVEEGGLAGLNTGELFF TRBV29-1 . TRBD2 TRBJ2-2
TGTGCCATCAGTGAGGGGGCCTGGAATCAGCCCCAGCATTTT CAISEGAWNQPQHF TRBV10-3 . . TRBJ1-5
TGCAGTGCCGGACAGGGGAACGAGCAGTACTTC CSAGQGNEQYF TRBV20-1 . TRBD1 TRBJ2-7
TGTGCCACCAGCAGAGGGGGGGAGGAGAGGTGGACCCAGTACTTC CATSRGGEERWTQYF TRBV15 . . TRBJ2-5
TGCGCCAGCAGCTTAAGGCAACAGGGGGCCGATTCACCCCTCCACTTT CASSLRQQGADSPLHF TRBV5-1 once TRBD1 TRBJ1-6
TGTGCCAGCAAACGGACTAGCGGAACCCAAGAGACCCAGTACTTC CASKRTSGTQETQYF TRBV6-5 . TRBD2 TRBJ2-5
TGTGCCAGCAGTCGACAGGGTCTGCGAGACACCGGGGAGCTGTTTTTT CASSRQGLRDTGELFF TRBV14 . TRBD1 TRBJ2-2
TGCGCCAGCAGCCCGATTGGAGATATGGTCGGGGAGCTGTTTTTT CASSPIGDMVGELFF TRBV5-1 few . TRBJ2-2
TGCGCCAGCAGCGGCGGGGGACACCAAGAGACCCAGTACTTC CASSGGGHQETQYF TRBV5-1 . TRBD2 TRBJ2-5
TGTGCCTGGAGTAAGGTTGGGGCTTTCTTT CAWSKVGAFF TRBV30 . . TRBJ1-1
TGCGCCAGCAGCTCCCCGACTAGCGGGGGCGCTTCGGGGACAGATACGCAGTATTTT CASSSPTSGGASGTDTQYF TRBV5-1 . TRBD2 TRBJ2-3
TGTGCCAGCAAAAGGGACACTGAAGCTTTCTTT CASKRDTEAFF TRBV6-5 . . TRBJ1-1
TGTGCCAGCAGCTTGGTGTTGACTAGCGGGGGTGGAGCCGGGGAGCTGTTTTTT CASSLVLTSGGGAGELFF TRBV5-6 . TRBD2 TRBJ2-2
TGTGCCAGCAGTGAGCCGCCCCCGGTTCAAGAGACCCAGTACTTC CASSEPPPVQETQYF TRBV2 . . TRBJ2-5
TGTGCCAGCAGTTATGATAGGACGAACACCGGGGAGCTGTTTTTT CASSYDRTNTGELFF TRBV6-5 . . TRBJ2-2
TGTGCCAGCAGCCAAGACGGGGCGGGGTTTAACGTCCAGCAGTTCTTC CASSQDGAGFNVQQFF TRBV14 . . TRBJ2-1
TGTGCCAGCAGTGACAGACAGGGCGACACCGGGGAGCTGTTTTTT CASSDRQGDTGELFF TRBV6-1 . TRBD1 TRBJ2-2
TGTGCCAGCAGTAACAGGGGGTACTACGAGCAGTACTTC CASSNRGYYEQYF TRBV5-8 few TRBD1 TRBJ2-7
TGTGCCAGCAGCTTAGGATGGCGGGGGGCCGGTGGCACAGATACGCAGTATTTT CASSLGWRGAGGTDTQYF TRBV13 . TRBD2 TRBJ2-3
TGTGCCAGCAGCTGGGACAGGGACCACAATGAGCAGTTCTTC CASSWDRDHNEQFF TRBV6-6 . TRBD1 TRBJ2-1
TGTGCCGGCAACAGCCCCCAACCCACCGGGGAGCTGTTTTTT CAGNSPQPTGELFF TRBV7-9 . . TRBJ2-2
TGCGCCAGCAGTGAGGCACCGGGACAGGGTTACGAGCAGTACTTC CASSEAPGQGYEQYF TRBV10-1 . TRBD1 TRBJ2-7
TGTGCCAGCAGTGAAGCCGCGACAGGGGGCTTCTACGAGCAGTACTTC CASSEAATGGFYEQYF TRBV6-1 . TRBD1 TRBJ2-7
TGTGCCAGCAGCCCAGGCCTCGCGGGTGAGGACTACGAGCAGTACTTC CASSPGLAGEDYEQYF TRBV7-6 . . TRBJ2-7
TGTGCCAGCAGTGAATATAGGGCGGGGGGGAGAGATACGCAGTATTTT CASSEYRAGGRDTQYF TRBV6-1 . TRBD2 TRBJ2-3
TGTGCCAGCAGCTTATCGTCCGGGGACACCATATATTTT CASSLSSGDTIYF TRBV7-9 . . TRBJ1-3
TGTGCCAGTAGTACCTTGGACAGGGTGGGCTCACCCCTCCACTTT CASSTLDRVGSPLHF TRBV19 few TRBD1 TRBJ1-6
TGCGCCAGCCAAAGGGGGATCCAAGAGACCCAGTACTTC CASQRGIQETQYF TRBV10-1 . . TRBJ2-5
TGTGCCAGCAGCTTAGACTCCCTCAATGAGCAGTTCTTC CASSLDSLNEQFF TRBV11-2 . . TRBJ2-1
TGTGCCTGGAGTGTACGCTGGTTAGCGGGGGTTAGGGACGAGCAGTACTTC CAWSVRWLAGVRDEQYF TRBV30 . TRBD2 TRBJ2-7
TGTGCCAGCACCCAGGGGGGGTCCGGAAACACCATATATTTT CASTQGGSGNTIYF TRBV6-6 . TRBD1 TRBJ1-3
TGTGCCAGCAGCTACCAGACAGGGGGAGGGACTGAAGCTTTCTTT CASSYQTGGGTEAFF TRBV5-6 . TRBD1 TRBJ1-1
TGTGCCAGCAGCTTTCCCCGCGCACAGGGGACGCAACGATTTAACACTGAAGCTTTCTTT CASSFPRAQGTQRFNTEAFF TRBV5-4 few TRBD1 TRBJ1-1
TGCGCCAGCAGCTTGGGGACAGGGGGCTCTTTTTTTAATTCACCCCTCCACTTT CASSLGTGGSFFNSPLHF TRBV5-1 . TRBD1 TRBJ1-6
TGCGCCAGCAGCTTTGCGGACGGCTATGGCTACACCTTC CASSFADGYGYTF TRBV5-1 few . TRBJ1-2
TGTGCCAGCAGCTTGGGCGGGGGAAGTAGTGAGCAGTTCTTC CASSLGGGSSEQFF TRBV7-9 . TRBD2 TRBJ2-1
TGTGCCTGGAGTGTACGTACAGGGAACCCCTACGAGCAGTACTTC CAWSVRTGNPYEQYF TRBV30 . . TRBJ2-7
TGTGCCAGTAGTATAGGGCCGGTGGCCCAGCATTTT CASSIGPVAQHF TRBV19 few . TRBJ1-5
TGTGCCAGCAGCTACGGGGGGGATCAGCCCCAGCATTTT CASSYGGDQPQHF TRBV5-6 . . TRBJ1-5
TGTGCCAGCAGCTTAGGGGCCGGGGGTGTAAGGGAGCTGTTTTTT CASSLGAGGVRELFF TRBV7-8 . . TRBJ2-2
TGCGCCAGCAGCTTGGGTCCGGTTATGGTTACCGGGGAGCTGTTTTTT CASSLGPVMVTGELFF TRBV5-1 . . TRBJ2-2
TGTGCCAGCAGCCTGGGCCCGGGATCGGGAGGCTACACCTTC CASSLGPGSGGYTF TRBV5-8 . . TRBJ1-2
TGTGCCAGCAGCTTCAGTCCTTTGGCTGAAGCTTTCTTT CASSFSPLAEAFF TRBV7-2 . . TRBJ1-1
TGTGCCTGGGAGAGAACTAGCGGAGGTCCTTACGAGCAGTACTTC CAWERTSGGPYEQYF TRBV30 once TRBD2 TRBJ2-7